This T cell receptor (beta chain) was found in a study of blood T cell repertoires in COVID-19. Study overall: PBMCs, B-cell-depleted T cells, or T cells were the source of the cDNA or gDNA that made up the material.

Seattle participants joined during active infection and were tracked over time. Libraries were prepared by immunoSEQ multiplex PCR; TCRdb keeps only in-frame clonotypes and omits some of them. The data show about 410,000 clones, approximately 90% seen once. CDR3 length equals 16 residues. Germline CDR1 and CDR2: SGHRS and YFSETQ. The J segment lost 4 bases and the V segment lost 4 bases, leaving 9 bases of the junction unmatched. V and J are TRBV5-1 and TRBJ1-2, with 11 bases identical to TRBD1. This clonotype originated in a woman in her thirties or forties with COVID-19, enrolled during active disease. The specimen was peripheral blood. The CDR3, as DNA: TGCGCCAGCAGCCCCGAACCCGGGACAGGGGGCTATGGCTACACCTTC. This codes for CASSPEPGTGGYGYTF.